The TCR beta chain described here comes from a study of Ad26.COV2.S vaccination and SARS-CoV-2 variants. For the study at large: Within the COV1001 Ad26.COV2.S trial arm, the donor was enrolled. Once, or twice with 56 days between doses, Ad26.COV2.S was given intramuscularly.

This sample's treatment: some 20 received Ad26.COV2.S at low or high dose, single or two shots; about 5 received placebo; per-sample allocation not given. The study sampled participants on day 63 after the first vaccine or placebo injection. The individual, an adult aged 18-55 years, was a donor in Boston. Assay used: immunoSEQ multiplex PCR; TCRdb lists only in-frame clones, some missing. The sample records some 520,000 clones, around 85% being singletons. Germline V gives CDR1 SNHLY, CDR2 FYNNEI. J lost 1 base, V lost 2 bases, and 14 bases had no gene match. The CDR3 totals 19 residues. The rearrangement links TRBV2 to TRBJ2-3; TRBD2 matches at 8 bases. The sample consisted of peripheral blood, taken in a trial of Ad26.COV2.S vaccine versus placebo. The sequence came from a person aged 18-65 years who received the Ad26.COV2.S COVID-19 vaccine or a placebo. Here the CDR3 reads CASSERGDLSGEGTDTQYF. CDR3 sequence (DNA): TGTGCCAGCAGTGAAAGGGGGGACCTTAGCGGGGAGGGCACAGATACGCAGTATTTT.